Presented here are 8 T cell receptor beta chains from one specimen sequenced in a study of Graves' ophthalmopathy and Graves' hyperthyroidism (dated by TCRdb to between 2018 and 2020). The reads were generated on an Illumina HiSeq 2000. TCR beta CDR3 regions were amplified from RNA transcripts for repertoire sequencing. The first round was an RT-PCR using HTBI primers with the Qiagen OneStep RT-PCR kit, and this first round was followed by a second-round multiplex PCR, then size selection and purification. TCRdb cleaned the public reads at Q25 with fastp, built clones with MiXCR and kept in-frame beta chains. Every entry covers one CDR3 protein and lists the most common genes and DNA from its rows. In all, the sample holds hundreds of thousands of distinct CDR3 sequences, and about a fifth of those were seen once. Together, the top ten hold around 6.5% of the sample. The source material was peripheral blood. The receptors shown here come from a woman between 18 and 29 years old with stable Graves' hyperthyroidism. Some clones in this sample may be carry-over from other donors' samples. Donor details come from another sample of the same person, matched by shared clones.

This clonotype was counted ten times or more. The rearrangement uses TRBV7-9 and TRBJ1-2, with 8 bases lining up with TRBD1. The CDR3 has 15 residues. V lost 4 bases to trimming and J lost 7 bases; unmatched junction nucleotides: 11. CDR1 and CDR2 (germline): SEHNR, FQNEAQ (reference sequence). The chain's CDR3 is CASSYNQGAEGGYTF. The CDR3 DNA is TGTGCCAGCAGCTACAACCAGGGGGCTGAGGGTGGCTACACCTTC.

V is TRBV12-5 and J is TRBJ2-7, with 7 bases aligning to TRBD2. Per the germline V gene, CDR1 is LGHNT and CDR2 is FRNRAP. V lost 5 bases to trimming and J lost 1 base; unmatched junction nucleotides: 8. This CDR3 is 15 amino acids long. CDR3 in amino acids: CASGTGTTGSYEQYF. CDR3 nucleotides: TGTGCTAGTGGTACCGGGACTACCGGGTCCTACGAGCAGTACTTC.

There are many counts of this clonotype. V usage is TRBV15 and J usage is TRBJ2-3; 14 nucleotides match TRBD2. CDR3 size: 15 residues. Losses at the gene ends were 9 bases for V and 4 bases for J; bases not matched to a gene: 6. The germline CDR1 and CDR2 sequences are LNHNV and YYDKDF (reference sequence). As DNA, the CDR3 is TGTGCCACTACCCCGGGACTAGCGGGGGCAGATACGCAGTATTTT. Its translation: CATTPGLAGADTQYF.

As to this clonotype: A clone one base away is much larger, so this may be a read error. Given the absence of the conserved phenylalanine or tryptophan at the CDR3 end, a read error is likely. CDR3 residues: CASSLMGAPGELFI. CDR3 nucleotide sequence: TGTGCCAGCAGCTTAATGGGGGCCCCGGGGGAGCTGTTTATT. The chain couples TRBV11-2 to TRBJ2-2, with D possibly matching TRBD1 (6 bases). The germline gives CDR1 SGHAT, CDR2 FQNNGV. The CDR3 is 14 residues long. Trimming removed 2 bases from V and 8 bases from J, with 12 bases in between.

This clonotype has at least ten counts. The chain employs TRBV12-5 and TRBJ2-2, with 11 bases identical to TRBD1. V was clipped by 0 bases and J by 3 bases; unmatched bases: 6. Looked up from germline, CDR1 is LGHNT and CDR2 is FRNRAP. The CDR3 is made up of 18 amino acids. Here the CDR3 reads CASGLVQRGQGDTGELFF. CDR3 nucleotides: TGTGCTAGTGGTTTGGTACAAAGGGGACAGGGGGACACCGGGGAGCTGTTTTTT.

This clonotype has just one count. The J gene is TRBJ1-2, the V gene TRBV6-2 or TRBV6-3, with D perhaps TRBD1 (6 bases). The length of the CDR3 is 18 residues. V was clipped by 2 bases and J by 1 base, with 20 bases between them. The germline CDR1 and CDR2 sequences are MNHEY and SVGEGT. Here the CDR3 DNA reads TGTGCCAGCAGTTACGGGGGCGGGACGGCCTACATTAACTATGGCTACACCTTC. It encodes CASSYGGGTAYINYGYTF.

This clonotype has just one count. A read error may account for a junction end that differs from germline. The chain combines TRBV10-3 with TRBJ1-1; D may be TRBD1 (6 bases). The germline CDR1 and CDR2 sequences are ENHRY and SYGVKD. The CDR3 consists of 11 residues. CDR3: CAIMGDTEAFF. CDR3 coding DNA: TGTGCCATCATGGGGGACACTGAGGCTTTCTTT.

The chain combines TRBV7-8 with TRBJ2-4, with 14 bases aligning to TRBD2. The length of the CDR3 is 18 residues. Germline V gene sequence: CDR1 SGHVS, CDR2 FQNEAQ. Trimming removed 5 bases from V and 2 bases from J; junction bases left unmatched: 8. The CDR3 spells CASSPRTSGGTTKNIQYF. CDR3 DNA: TGTGCCAGCAGCCCCCGGACTAGCGGGGGGACGACCAAAAACATTCAGTACTTC.